These 25 T cell receptor beta chains were sequenced from one sample in a study of T cells in women clearing cervical HPV infection. Repertoires were generated with immunoSEQ multiplex PCR, while TCRdb's copy carries only in-frame clones and drops some. The listing records around 39,000 clones. The sequencing input was blood buffy coat. These receptors were taken from a woman aged 18-69 years with a cervical HPV16 infection that either progressed to CIN3+ or cleared (not recorded which).

As for this clone: The read ends 3 residues before the CDR3 terminus; that terminus is restored from the germline J gene. V gene TRBV20-1 combines with J gene TRBJ2-6, with no clear D. This CDR3 has 14 residues. V was cut by 2 bases and J by 0 bases, with 5 bases left in between. The germline gives CDR1 DFQATT, CDR2 SNEGSKA (reference sequence). The CDR3 spells CSARLDSGANVLTF. CDR3 DNA (partial): TGCAGTGCTAGATTAGACTCTGGGGCCAACGTC.

As regards this clone: The read stops 3 residues short of the end of the CDR3; the missing end is completed from the germline J gene. This chain uses TRBV18 with TRBJ2-5; D perhaps matches TRBD1 (5 bases). There are 15 residues in the CDR3. CDR1 and CDR2 from the germline V gene are KGHSH and LQKENI. V was clipped by 0 bases and J by 0 bases, with 8 bases between them. CDR3 amino acids: CASSPPSRDQETQYF. The sequenced part of the CDR3 DNA is TGTGCCAGCTCACCACCGAGCAGGGACCAAGAGACC.

On this clone: The read ends 3 residues shy of where the CDR3 ends; the end is completed using the germline J gene. This chain links TRBV6-2 or TRBV6-3 with TRBJ2-3, with D possibly being TRBD1 (5 bases). CDR1 and CDR2 from the germline V gene are MNHEY and SVGEGT. Trimming removed 2 bases from V and 2 bases from J, with 14 bases in between. There are 16 residues in the CDR3. The CDR3: CASSYGADTNTDTQYF. The CDR3 DNA, read in part, is TGTGCCAGCAGTTACGGCGCGGACACCAACACAGATACG.

Comment on this clone: The read terminates 3 residues before the CDR3 end, so the remaining end is supplied by the germline J gene. V is TRBV11-2 and J is TRBJ2-7; possible D gene TRBD2, 5 bases. The CDR3 sequence is 15 residues long. V lost 1 base and J 1 base, leaving 11 bases between the germline ends. Germline-derived CDR1 and CDR2 are SGHAT and FQNNGV. The CDR3 sequence: CASSLVGGGSYEQYF. The sequenced part of the CDR3 DNA is TGTGCCAGCAGCTTAGTTGGCGGAGGATCCTACGAG.

A word on this clone: The CDR3 goes on 3 residues after the read ends, and that part is filled in from the germline J gene. J is TRBJ1-3 and V is TRBV7-9, with 9 bases identical to TRBD1. The CDR3 covers 15 residues. Trimming took 5 bases from V and 4 from J; bases not matched to a gene: 6. From germline, CDR1 is SEHNR and CDR2 FQNEAQ (reference sequence). The CDR3 bases that were read are TGTGCCAGCAGCCCAAGGACAGGGGCGGGAAACACC. Protein sequence: CASSPRTGAGNT. The CDR3 as a whole reads CASSPRTGAGNTIYF.

Remarks on this clone: The sequenced fragment ends 3 residues before the CDR3 boundary, so the rest is inferred from the germline J gene. The gene calls are TRBV19 and TRBJ2-5; 14 bases line up with TRBD2. This CDR3 is 17 amino acids long. The germline gives CDR1 LNHDA, CDR2 SQIVND (reference sequence). V dropped 1 base and J dropped 1; count of bases not matched to a gene: 2. The covered CDR3 bases are TGTGCCAGTAGTATAGCTGGGACTAGCGGGGGCCAAGAGACC. Protein product: CASSIAGTSGGQET. The entire CDR3 is CASSIAGTSGGQETQYF.

On this clone: The read ends 3 residues shy of where the CDR3 ends; the end is completed using the germline J gene. This chain connects TRBV19 to TRBJ2-7; 9 bases are a match to TRBD1. The CDR3 has 13 amino acids. Germline V gives CDR1 LNHDA, CDR2 SQIVND (reference sequence). The J segment lost 4 bases and the V segment lost 5 bases, leaving 3 bases of the junction unmatched. The CDR3 loop reads CASSFGTGYEQYF. The CDR3 DNA, read in part, is TGTGCCAGTAGTTTCGGGACAGGGTACGAG.

Concerning this clone: At one of its ends the junction is not consistent with the germline gene, which may arise from a read error. Read data end 3 residues before the CDR3 end; the end is taken from the germline J gene. The genes are TRBV4-2 and TRBJ2-5, with 7 bases aligning to TRBD1. CDR3 length: 15 residues. Germline V lookup: CDR1 LGHNA, CDR2 YNFKEQ. The sequenced CDR3 bases are TGCGCCAGCAGCCAAACAGGGGCAACAGGGGAGACC. This codes for CASSQTGATGET. The whole CDR3 sequence is CASSQTGATGETQYF.

On this clone: The read ends 3 residues shy of where the CDR3 ends; the end is completed using the germline J gene. This chain links TRBV20-1 with TRBJ1-1, with 7 bases matching TRBD1. The germline CDR1 and CDR2 sequences are DFQATT and SNEGSKA (reference sequence). This CDR3 has 13 residues. J lost 4 bases, V lost 6 bases, and 8 bases had no gene match. The CDR3 sequence: CSALTGASTEAFF. The sequenced CDR3 bases are TGCAGTGCACTAACAGGGGCGAGCACTGAA.

Note on this clone: The read gets to within 3 residues of the CDR3 end, and the germline J gene fills in the rest. The chain carries TRBV10-1 and TRBJ2-2; a weak D match, TRBD1 (5 bases). Trimming stripped 3 bases from V and 6 bases from J, with 8 bases between. CDR1 and CDR2 from the germline V gene are WNHNN and SYGVQD (reference sequence). CDR3 length: 13 amino acids. CDR3 protein: CASSERGSGELFF. The sequenced part of the CDR3 DNA is TGCGCCAGCAGTGAAAGGGGTTCCGGGGAG.

In regard to this clone: The CDR3 extends 3 residues past the end of the read, so its final part is completed from the germline J gene. V and J are TRBV7-2 and TRBJ1-6; no clear D. Germline loops: CDR1 SGHTA, CDR2 FQGNSA. The V end was cut by 4 bases, the J end by 9 bases, with 7 bases between. This CDR3 has 12 amino acids. The CDR3 is CASSSRGSPLHF. The sequenced CDR3 bases are TGTGCCAGCAGCTCTCGAGGTTCACCC.

For this clone: The read ends 3 residues shy of where the CDR3 ends; the end is completed using the germline J gene. This chain uses TRBV20-1 with TRBJ2-5; 8 nucleotides match TRBD2. The CDR3 consists of 14 residues. Germline values: CDR1 DFQATT, CDR2 SNEGSKA (reference sequence). V dropped 0 bases and J dropped 2; count of bases not matched to a gene: 2. The sequenced CDR3 bases are TGCAGTGCTAGAGACGGCGGGGGGCAAGAGACC. Translated: CSARDGGGQET. In full, the CDR3 reads CSARDGGGQETQYF.

The CDR3 DNA, read in part, is TGTGCCAGCACCCTACTAGCGGGAGGGCCGGGCATT. Its translation: CASTLLAGGPGI. The CDR3 in its entirety is CASTLLAGGPGIQYF. J is TRBJ2-4 and V is TRBV5-6, with TRBD2 identical over 13 bases. The read halts 3 residues ahead of the CDR3 end, with the missing end drawn from the germline J gene. Germline CDR1 and CDR2: SGHDT and YYEEEE. The CDR3 has 15 amino acids. The V segment lost 6 bases and the J segment 9 bases; nucleotides outside the gene matches: 9. Together with reference TRBV5-6 and TRBJ2-4, the CDR3 gives the full variable domain: DAGVTQSPTHLIKTRGQQVTLRCSPKSGHDTVSWYQQALGQGPQFIFQYYEEEERQRGNFPDRFSGHQFPNYSSELNVNALLLGDSALYLCASTLLAGGPGIQYFGAGTRLSVL.

Points on this clone: Germline is not matched at one junction end, which may reflect a read error. The CDR3 extends 3 residues past the end of the read, so its final part is completed from the germline J gene. This sequence joins TRBV4-2 and TRBJ2-1, with TRBD2 matching 7 bases. CDR3 size: 13 residues. The germline V gene encodes CDR1 LGHNA and CDR2 YNFKEQ. Partial CDR3 DNA: TGCGCCAGCAGCCCTCCGGGGGGTGATGAG. This encodes CASSPPGGDE. The CDR3 in full is CASSPPGGDEQFF.

A word on this clone: The CDR3 is cut off 3 residues early in the read; its end comes from the germline J gene. The chain has TRBV11-3 and TRBJ2-3, with 16 nucleotides matching TRBD2. The CDR3 is 15 amino acids. Unmatched junction bases numbered 0, after V lost 3 bases and J lost 6 bases. CDR1 is SGHNT and CDR2 is YENEEA in the germline V gene. The sequenced part of the CDR3 DNA is TGTGCCAGCAGCTTGGGACTAGCGGGGGGGGATACG. It codes for CASSLGLAGGDT. The whole CDR3 sequence reads CASSLGLAGGDTQYF.

On this clone: The CDR3 end lies 3 residues beyond the end of the read and is filled in from the germline J gene. The chain links TRBV30 to TRBJ2-1, with 9 bases identical to TRBD1. Germline trimming cut 0 bases from V and 6 bases from J; bases unmatched to any gene: 9. The CDR3 is 16 residues long. From germline, CDR1 is GTSNPN and CDR2 SVGIG (reference sequence). The sequenced part of the CDR3 DNA is TGTGCCTGGAGTGTACAGGGGGCCCTATTCACCAATGAG. It encodes CAWSVQGALFTNE. In full, the CDR3 is CAWSVQGALFTNEQFF. The complete variable domain, with remaining parts taken from reference TRBV30 and TRBJ2-1, reads SQTIHQWPATLVQPVGSPLSLECTVEGTSNPNLYWYRQAAGRGLQLLFYSVGIGQISSEVPQNLSASRPQDRQFILSSKKLLLSDSGFYLCAWSVQGALFTNEQFFGPGTRLTVL.

About this clone: The read gets to within 3 residues of the CDR3 end, and the germline J gene fills in the rest. This sequence joins TRBV20-1 and TRBJ1-2; TRBD1 agrees at 9 bases. CDR1 and CDR2 (germline): DFQATT, SNEGSKA (reference sequence). CDR3 size: 14 residues. Trimming removed 0 bases from V and 3 bases from J; junction bases left unmatched: 2. The CDR3 here is CSAREDRGYYGYTF. Partial CDR3 DNA: TGCAGTGCTAGAGAGGACAGGGGATACTATGGC.

A remark on this clone: The missing CDR3 end, 3 residues past where the read stops, is filled in from the germline J gene. The V gene is TRBV2, the J gene TRBJ1-2; D is perhaps TRBD1 (6 bases). V gave up 6 bases and J gave up 6 bases, with 14 bases separating them. The CDR3 extends over 13 amino acids. Per the germline V gene, CDR1 is SNHLY and CDR2 is FYNNEI. CDR3 bases read: TGTGCCAGCAGACCCCAACAGGGCAATGGC. Translating gives CASRPQQGNG. The full CDR3 protein is CASRPQQGNGYTF.

With regard to this clone: The read ends 3 residues early relative to the CDR3; the germline J gene fills the gap. The chain recombines TRBV7-3 with TRBJ2-2; 10 positions agree with TRBD2. The CDR3 consists of 15 residues. Germline CDR1 is SGHTA and CDR2 is FQGTGA. The V and J ends lost 2 bases and 3 bases, in that order; junction bases with no gene match: 0. CDR3 DNA (partial): TGTGCCAGCAGCTTACTAGCGGGGGACACCGGGGAG. Translated, it gives CASSLLAGDTGE. The CDR3, in full, reads CASSLLAGDTGELFF. Complete variable domain (other parts from reference TRBV7-3 and TRBJ2-2): GAGVSQTPSNKVTEKGKYVELRCDPISGHTALYWYRQSLGQGPEFLIYFQGTGAADDSGLPNDRFFAVRPEGSVSTLKIQRTERGDSAVYLCASSLLAGDTGELFFGEGSRLTVL.

Remarks on this clone: The read is 3 residues too short to cover the CDR3 end, so that end is filled in from the germline J gene. V is TRBV4-2 and J is TRBJ2-2; 8 bases line up with TRBD2. Germline CDR1 is LGHNA and CDR2 is YNFKEQ. This CDR3 contains 16 residues. The CDR3 reads CASSQDLATSGSELFF. The part of the CDR3 DNA that was read is TGTGCCAGCAGCCAAGATCTTGCTACTAGCGGAAGCGAG.

Partial CDR3 DNA: TGTGCCAGCAGTTCCCGCAGGGCGGAGACC. As protein: CASSSRRAET. In full, the CDR3 reads CASSSRRAETQYF. The V gene is TRBV2, the J gene TRBJ2-5, with a possible D match to TRBD1 (5 bases). The read halts 3 residues ahead of the CDR3 end, with the missing end drawn from the germline J gene. There are 13 residues in the CDR3. The germline gives CDR1 SNHLY, CDR2 FYNNEI. V was cut by 5 bases and J by 5 bases, with 12 bases left in between.

A note on this clone: The read halts 3 residues ahead of the CDR3 end, with the missing end drawn from the germline J gene. The chain couples TRBV2 to TRBJ1-2; D remains unclear. The CDR3 spans 12 residues. Germline lookup yields CDR1 SNHLY and CDR2 FYNNEI. Partial CDR3 DNA: TGTGCCAGCAGTGAAGGAGGTCGAGGC. Translating gives CASSEGGRG. The whole CDR3 protein reads CASSEGGRGYTF. The full variable domain, completed using reference TRBV2 and TRBJ1-2, is EPEVTQTPSHQVTQMGQEVILRCVPISNHLYFYWYRQILGQKVEFLVSFYNNEISEKSEIFDDQFSVERPDGSNFTLKIRSTKLEDSAMYFCASSEGGRGYTFGSGTRLTVV.

Partial CDR3 DNA: TGTGCCAGCAGCCCCATCCATCCTGGGACAGTCACCACTGAA. It codes for CASSPIHPGTVTTE. The entire CDR3 reads CASSPIHPGTVTTEAFF. The chain links TRBV13 to TRBJ1-1, with 7 nucleotides matching TRBD1. The CDR3 is cut off 3 residues early in the read; its end comes from the germline J gene. J was trimmed by 4 bases and V by 5 bases; bases with no gene match: 16. The CDR3 totals 17 residues. Germline assignment: CDR1 PRHDT and CDR2 FYEKMQ (reference sequence).

As concerns this clone: Coverage ceases 3 residues before the CDR3 finishes, and the germline J gene fills in the end. The chain combines TRBV29-1 with TRBJ2-5; perhaps TRBD1 as D (6 bases). Deletions cut 3 bases from V and 7 bases from J, with 15 bases between. CDR1 and CDR2 from the germline V gene are SQVTM and ANQGSEA. This CDR3 has 13 amino acids. CDR3 amino acids: CSVESGAVVTQYF. Incomplete CDR3 DNA: TGCAGCGTTGAGTCAGGGGCGGTTGTGACC.

For this clone: Read coverage stops 3 residues before the CDR3 terminus; the germline J gene supplies the remainder. V gene TRBV12-3 or TRBV12-4 combines with J gene TRBJ2-5, with 7 positions matching TRBD2. Trimming removed 8 bases from V and 4 bases from J; junction bases left unmatched: 13. The CDR3 runs 15 residues. The covered CDR3 bases are TGTGCCAGCCGACGGAATTATGGGGGGGGAGAGACC. Its protein is CASRRNYGGGET. In full, the CDR3 reads CASRRNYGGGETQYF.